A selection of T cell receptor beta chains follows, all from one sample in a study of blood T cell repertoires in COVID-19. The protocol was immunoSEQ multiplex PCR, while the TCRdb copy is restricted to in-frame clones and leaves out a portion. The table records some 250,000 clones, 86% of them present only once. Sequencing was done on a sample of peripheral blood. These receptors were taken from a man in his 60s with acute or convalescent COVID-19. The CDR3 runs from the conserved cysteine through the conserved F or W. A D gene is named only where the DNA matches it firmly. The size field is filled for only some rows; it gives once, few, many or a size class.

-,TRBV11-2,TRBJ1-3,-,TGTGCCAGCAGCTTAGATTACTCTGGAAACACCATATATTTT,CASSLDYSGNTIYF
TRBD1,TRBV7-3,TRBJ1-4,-,TGTGCCAGCAGCTTATTCCCGACAGGGAGAAGTGAAAAACTGTTTTTT,CASSLFPTGRSEKLFF
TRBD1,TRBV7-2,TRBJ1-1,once,TGTGCCAGCAGCTTACAGGGGGGCAACACTGAAGCTTTCTTT,CASSLQGGNTEAFF
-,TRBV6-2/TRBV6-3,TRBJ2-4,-,TGTGCCAGCTGCCCTGACAGGACTTTGGCCAAAAACATTCAGTACTTC,CASCPDRTLAKNIQYF
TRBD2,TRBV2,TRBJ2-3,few,TGTGCCAGCAGGACTAGCGGGAGGGCCGTCGATACGCAGTATTTT,CASRTSGRAVDTQYF
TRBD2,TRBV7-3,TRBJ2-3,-,TGTGCCAGCAGCTCCCGGGGGGGAATTACGGATACGCAGTATTTT,CASSSRGGITDTQYF
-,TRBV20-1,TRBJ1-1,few,TGCAGTGCTAGTGGGAGGCTCCTTATGAACACTGAAGCTTTCTTT,CSASGRLLMNTEAFF
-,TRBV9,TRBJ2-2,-,TGTGCCAGCAGCGATAGGGGCAACACCGGGGAGCTGTTTTTT,CASSDRGNTGELFF
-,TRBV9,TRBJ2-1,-,TGTGCCAGCAGCGTAGAAAGCACGACAATCTACAATGAGCAGTTCTTC,CASSVESTTIYNEQFF
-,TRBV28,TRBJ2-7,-,TGTGCCAGCAGTGCGGTGGACAAAAACTACGAGCAGTACTTC,CASSAVDKNYEQYF
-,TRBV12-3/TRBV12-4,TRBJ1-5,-,TGTGCCAGCAGCCAGAGCAATCAGCCCCAGCATTTT,CASSQSNQPQHF
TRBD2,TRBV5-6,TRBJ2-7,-,TGTGCCAGCAGTACCGGGACTAGCGTCCCCTACGAGCAGTACTTC,CASSTGTSVPYEQYF
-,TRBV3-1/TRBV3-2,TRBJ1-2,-,TGTGCCAGCAGCGGGCGGGTGTCAGGCTACACCTTC,CASSGRVSGYTF
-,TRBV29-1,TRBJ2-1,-,TGCAGCGTTGATGTGGGTCGGGGTTACAATGAGCAGTTCTTC,CSVDVGRGYNEQFF
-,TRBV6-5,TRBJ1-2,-,TGTGCCAGCAGTTGGGCAGGGGACGTGAATGGCTACACCTTC,CASSWAGDVNGYTF
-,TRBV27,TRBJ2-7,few,TGTGCCAGCAGTTTATCGGGGCAGGGCCCCATGTACTTC,CASSLSGQGPMYF
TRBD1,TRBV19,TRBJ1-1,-,TGTGCCAGTAGTAATCAGGGGGGAACGGAAGCTTTCTTT,CASSNQGGTEAFF
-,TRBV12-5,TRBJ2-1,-,TGTGCTAGTGGTCTAGGCGATGAGCAGTTCTTC,CASGLGDEQFF
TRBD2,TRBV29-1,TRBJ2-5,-,TGCAGCGTTGGGGCTAGCGGGCAGGAGACCCAGTACTTC,CSVGASGQETQYF
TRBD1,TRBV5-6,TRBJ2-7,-,TGTGCCAGCAGCTTAGGGACCGGGACAGGTATTAGGACCTACGAGCAGTACTTC,CASSLGTGTGIRTYEQYF
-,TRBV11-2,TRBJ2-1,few,TGTGCCAGCAGCATATCTAGCGTCGGTGAGCAGTTCTTC,CASSISSVGEQFF
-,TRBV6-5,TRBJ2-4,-,TGTGCCAGCAGTCCTATACAGATAGCCAAAAACATTCAGTACTTC,CASSPIQIAKNIQYF
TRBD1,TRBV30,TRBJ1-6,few,TGTGCCTGGAGTCTCAGGACAGGGGGGACTTATAATTCACCCCTCCACTTT,CAWSLRTGGTYNSPLHF
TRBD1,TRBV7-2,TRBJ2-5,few,TGTGCCAGCAGCCCGGACAGGGGGTATCAAGAGACCCAGTACTTC,CASSPDRGYQETQYF
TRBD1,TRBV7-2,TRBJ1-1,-,TGTGCCAGCAGCCCACGACAGGGCCCGAACACTGAAGCTTTCTTT,CASSPRQGPNTEAFF
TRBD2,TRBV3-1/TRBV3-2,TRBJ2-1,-,TGTGCCAGCAGCCAAGGGGGGGCTAGCGGGAGTAGTGAGCAGTTCTTC,CASSQGGASGSSEQFF
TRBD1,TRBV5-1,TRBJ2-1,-,TGCGCCAGCAGTTCAGACAGGGGGACCTACAATGAGCAGTTCTTC,CASSSDRGTYNEQFF
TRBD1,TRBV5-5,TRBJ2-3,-,TGTGCCAGCAGCTTGAGGACAGGAACCACAGATACGCAGTATTTT,CASSLRTGTTDTQYF
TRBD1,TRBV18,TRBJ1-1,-,TGTGCCAGCTCACAACAGGGGGCGAACACTGAAGCTTTCTTT,CASSQQGANTEAFF
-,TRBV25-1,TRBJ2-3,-,TGTGCCAGCAGGGGCGGGTATACGCAGTATTTT,CASRGGYTQYF
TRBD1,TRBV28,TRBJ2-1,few,TGTGCCAGCAGTTTCGACAGGGGTACGTTCTTC,CASSFDRGTFF
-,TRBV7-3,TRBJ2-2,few,TGTGCCAGCAGCTTAGATCAGGGTGACGGGGAGCTGTTTTTT,CASSLDQGDGELFF
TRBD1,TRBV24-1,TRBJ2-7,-,TGTGCCACCAGTGCCCCGACAGGGAGCTCCTACGAGCAGTACTTC,CATSAPTGSSYEQYF
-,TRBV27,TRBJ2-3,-,TGTGCCAGCAGTTTAGCCGCGGCAGTCATCACAGATACGCAGTATTTT,CASSLAAAVITDTQYF
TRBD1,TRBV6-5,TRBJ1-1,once,TGTGCCAGCAGCAGGACAGGGTACACTGAAGCTTTCTTT,CASSRTGYTEAFF
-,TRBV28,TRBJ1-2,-,TGTGCCAGCAGTTTAGGGGGGGCAGATCGCTATGGCTACACCTTC,CASSLGGADRYGYTF
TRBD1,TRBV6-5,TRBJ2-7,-,TGTGCCAGCAGTTACGACAGGGACTACGAGCAGTACTTC,CASSYDRDYEQYF
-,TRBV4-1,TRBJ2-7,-,TGCGCCAGCAGCCAAGATGAGAACAGGGATTACGAGCAGTACTTC,CASSQDENRDYEQYF
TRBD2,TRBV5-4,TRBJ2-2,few,TGTGCCAGCAGCCAGAGACTAGCGGGATGGACCGGGGAGCTGTTTTTT,CASSQRLAGWTGELFF
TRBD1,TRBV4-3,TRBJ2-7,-,TGCGCCAGCAGCGTCGGACAGGGCCCCTCAAACGAGCAGTACTTC,CASSVGQGPSNEQYF
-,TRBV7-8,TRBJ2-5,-,TGTGCCAGCACGTTGGCCAGGACTAAAGAGACCCAGTACTTC,CASTLARTKETQYF
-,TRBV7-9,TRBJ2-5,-,TGTGCCAGCAGCCCCAGGTTAGCGGATCAAGAGACCCAGTACTTC,CASSPRLADQETQYF
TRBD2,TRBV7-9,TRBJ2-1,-,TGTGCCAGCAGCTTTGCCGCGGGAGTGTCCTACAATGAGCAGTTCTTC,CASSFAAGVSYNEQFF
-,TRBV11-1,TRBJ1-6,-,TGTGCCAGCAGCAATCCGGGACAACCCCTCCACTTT,CASSNPGQPLHF
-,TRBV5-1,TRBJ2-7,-,TGCGCCAGCAGCTCAGGGGGGTACGAGCAGTACTTC,CASSSGGYEQYF
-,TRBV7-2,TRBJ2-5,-,TGTGCCAGCAGCTCCACCTCTGGGCCTCGGCGACCCGAGACCCAGTACTTC,CASSSTSGPRRPETQYF
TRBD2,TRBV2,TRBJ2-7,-,TGTGCCAGCAGTGAAGTCGGCGGGGGTAGCTCCTACGAGCAGTACTTC,CASSEVGGGSSYEQYF
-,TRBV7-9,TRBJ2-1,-,TGTGCCAGCAGCTTAGGCGGAACTTTCTCCTACAATGAGCAGTTCTTC,CASSLGGTFSYNEQFF
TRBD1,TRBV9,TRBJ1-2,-,TGTGCCAGCAGCCTCCGGACAGGGGGCATCTATGGCTACACCTTC,CASSLRTGGIYGYTF
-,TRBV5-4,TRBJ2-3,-,TGTGCCAGCAGCTTGTCCCTAGATACGCAGTATTTT,CASSLSLDTQYF
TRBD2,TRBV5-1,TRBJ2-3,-,TGCGCCAGCAGCCCCTGGACTAGCGGGAAAGGAGATACGCAGTATTTT,CASSPWTSGKGDTQYF
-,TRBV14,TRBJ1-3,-,TGTGCCAGCAGCCAAGGGTTGGGACTCTCTGGAAACACCATATATTTT,CASSQGLGLSGNTIYF
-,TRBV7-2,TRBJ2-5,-,TGTGCCAGCAGCTCCGGCGGGAAAGAGACCCAGTACTTC,CASSSGGKETQYF